The 10 T cell receptor beta chains in this list originate from one sample, sequenced in a study of Ad26.COV2.S vaccination and SARS-CoV-2 variants. Stated treatment: roughly 20 received Ad26.COV2.S at low or high dose, single or two shots; several received placebo; per-sample allocation not given. The samples were gathered on day 63 after the first injection of vaccine or placebo. Sequencing used immunoSEQ multiplex PCR; TCRdb keeps in-frame clones, though not all of them. The sample includes hundreds of thousands of clones, 89% of them seen just once. The specimen was peripheral blood, collected in a trial of Ad26.COV2.S vaccine versus placebo. The receptors stem from a person aged 18-60 years who received the Ad26.COV2.S COVID-19 vaccine or a placebo.

CDR3 sequence (DNA): TGTGCCAGCAGCCAAGGGCGGGGGGACACAGATACGCAGTATTTT. Encoded protein: CASSQGRGDTDTQYF. This chain connects TRBV3-1 (or the pseudogene TRBV3-2) to TRBJ2-3, with 8 bases lining up with TRBD2. V shed 1 base, J shed 2 bases, and the junction held 2 bases outside the gene matches. Looked up from germline, CDR1 is LGHDT and CDR2 is YNNKEL (reference sequence). The CDR3 covers 15 residues.

The chain carries TRBV18 and TRBJ2-7; 8 nucleotides line up with TRBD1. The CDR3 is made up of 15 amino acids. In germline, CDR1 is KGHSH, CDR2 LQKENI. V trimming: 3 bases; J trimming: 3 bases; junction bases outside the gene matches: 7. CDR3 protein: CASSPTGGRFYEQYF. In nucleotides, the CDR3 is TGTGCCAGCTCACCCACAGGGGGGCGCTTCTACGAGCAGTACTTC. Full variable domain (rest looked up from reference TRBV18 and TRBJ2-7): NAGVMQNPRHLVRRRGQEARLRCSPMKGHSHVYWYRQLPEEGLKFMVYLQKENIIDESGMPKERFSAEFPKEGPSILRIQQVVRGDSAAYFCASSPTGGRFYEQYFGPGTRLTVT.

CDR3 sequence: CASSLRTDIYEQYF. CDR3 coding DNA: TGTGCCAGCAGCTTACGGACCGATATCTACGAGCAGTACTTC. V usage is TRBV7-2 and J usage is TRBJ2-7, with D unresolved. Trimming shortened V by 2 bases and J by 3 bases, and 11 bases separated the two germline ends. This CDR3 has 14 residues. Germline V CDR1 and CDR2: SGHTA, FQGNSA.

This chain connects TRBV19 to TRBJ1-2; possibly TRBD1 for D (6 bases). CDR1 is LNHDA and CDR2 is SQIVND in the germline V gene (reference sequence). The length of the CDR3 is 14 residues. V was clipped by 4 bases and J by 4 bases, with 13 bases between them. The CDR3 loop is CASSTRGQPYGYTF. The CDR3 region has the DNA TGTGCCAGTAGTACCCGCGGACAGCCCTATGGCTACACCTTC.

This chain links TRBV2 with TRBJ2-7; no definite D call. CDR1 and CDR2 (germline): SNHLY, FYNNEI. Trimming removed 8 bases at V and 0 bases at J, with 8 bases between. This CDR3 contains 12 residues. As DNA, the CDR3 is TGTGCCAGCTTCAGGAGCTCCTACGAGCAGTACTTC. Its translation is CASFRSSYEQYF.

This clone was seen just once. The rearrangement joins TRBV9 to TRBJ2-3; 9 bases map to TRBD2. Germline trimming cut 5 bases from V and 4 bases from J; bases unmatched to any gene: 11. Germline-derived CDR1 and CDR2 are SGDLS and YYNGEE. CDR3 length equals 16 residues. CDR3 protein: CASSDRLADGADTQYF. In DNA, the CDR3 is TGTGCCAGCAGTGATCGACTAGCGGACGGTGCAGATACGCAGTATTTT. Full variable domain (missing parts from reference TRBV9 and TRBJ2-3): DSGVTQTPKHLITATGQRVTLRCSPRSGDLSVYWYQQSLDQGLQFLIQYYNGEERAKGNILERFSAQQFPDLHSELNLSSLELGDSALYFCASSDRLADGADTQYFGPGTRLTVL.

This clone occurred once. CDR3 protein: CAWDPGTYMNTEAFF. CDR3 DNA: TGTGCCTGGGATCCGGGGACATATATGAACACTGAAGCTTTCTTT. The genes are TRBV30 and TRBJ1-1, with D perhaps matching TRBD1 (6 bases). The CDR3 sequence is 15 residues long. V lost 5 bases to trimming and J lost 0 bases, with 16 bases between them. Germline CDR1 reads GTSNPN; CDR2 reads SVGIG (reference sequence).

This clone has just a few counts. The V call is TRBV30, the J call TRBJ1-2; 7 bases fit TRBD1. Per germline, CDR1 GTSNPN and CDR2 SVGIG (reference sequence). The V gene end was trimmed by 6 bases and the J gene end by 4 bases; junction bases not matched to a gene: 5. The CDR3 is 12 amino acids. The CDR3 loop reads CACPGGSYGYTF. DNA for the CDR3: TGTGCCTGCCCAGGGGGAAGCTATGGCTACACCTTC.

J is TRBJ1-6 and V is TRBV27; 7 nucleotides line up with TRBD1. The CDR3 has 15 amino acids. In germline, CDR1 is MNHEY, CDR2 SMNVEV (reference sequence). Trimming removed 3 bases from V and 1 base from J; junction bases left unmatched: 0. CDR3 region: CASSFRGSYNSPLHF. The CDR3 DNA follows: TGTGCCAGCAGTTTCAGGGGGTCCTATAATTCACCCCTCCACTTT.

The V gene is TRBV6-6, the J gene TRBJ1-1, with D tentatively TRBD1 (5 bases). Trimming stripped 7 bases from V and 8 bases from J, with 11 bases between. The germline CDR1 and CDR2 sequences are MNHNY and SVGAGI (reference sequence). The CDR3 sequence is 11 residues long. CDR3 bases: TGTGCCAGCATTACGGGGCGCGAAGCTTTCTTT. Translated, it gives CASITGREAFF.